The 27 T cell receptor beta chains below were found in one sample sequenced in a study of T cell therapy product for transplant patients. Antigens for these TCRs are unknown. Label denotes: CMVpp65/IE-1-reactive T cells enriched by IFNgamma capture and expanded in vitro. PBMCs were stimulated for under seven hours with overlapping CMV pp65 and IE-1 peptide pools at 0.5 to 0.65 ug/ml each. Positive selection by IFNgamma secretion assay kept the CMV-stimulated cells that produced IFNgamma. Irradiated autologous feeders plus either IL-7/IL-15 or IL-2 supported the IFNgamma+ cells for 20 to 25 days. Data came from immunoSEQ multiplex PCR; TCRdb stores just in-frame clones and leaves some out. In the table there are just over 850 clones, approximately 43% of which are singletons. Sequenced sample: a sorted cell population cultured from PBMCs. These receptors all stem from an adult in good health.

Remarks on this clone: This sample includes further DNA sequences coding for the same CDR3. The V gene is TRBV6-5, the J gene TRBJ1-2; the D is unclear. Trimming took 4 bases from V and 3 from J, leaving 6 bases between them. CDR1 MNHEY and CDR2 SVGAGI come from the germline V gene. CDR3 length: 12 residues. The CDR3, as DNA: TGTGCCAGCAGTTCGGCCTACTATGGCTACACCTTC. Its translation is CASSSAYYGYTF.

V is TRBV27 and J is TRBJ2-7, with TRBD1 matching over 7 bases. The CDR3 is made up of 15 amino acids. J gave up 5 bases and V 7 bases, and 14 bases lay outside the gene matches. Per germline, CDR1 MNHEY and CDR2 SMNVEV (reference sequence). The CDR3 sequence: CASTSLNTGDDEQYF. The CDR3 nucleotides read TGTGCCAGCACCTCCTTAAACACAGGGGACGACGAGCAGTACTTC.

By sample fraction, this clone is medium-sized (0.01 to 0.1%). V gene TRBV29-1 combines with J gene TRBJ1-2; the D gene is possibly TRBD1 (5 bases). V gave up 4 bases and J gave up 6 bases, with 9 bases separating them. The CDR3 has 11 residues. Germline CDR1 SQVTM, CDR2 ANQGSEA. CDR3 protein: CSVVTGNGYTF. As DNA, the CDR3 is TGCAGCGTTGTTACAGGAAATGGCTACACCTTC. The full variable domain, completed using reference TRBV29-1 and TRBJ1-2, is SAVISQKPSRDICQRGTSLTIQCQVDSQVTMMFWYRQQPGQSLTLIATANQGSEATYESGFVIDKFPISRPNLTFSTLTVSNMSPEDSSIYLCSVVTGNGYTFGSGTRLTVV.

The chain couples TRBV5-1 to TRBJ2-1; TRBD1 matches 10 bases. The J segment lost 5 bases and the V segment lost 4 bases, leaving 6 bases of the junction unmatched. This CDR3 has 15 amino acids. The V gene's germline CDR1 is SGHRS and CDR2 YFSETQ. The CDR3 sequence is CASSGTGDSDNEQFF. CDR3 sequence (DNA): TGCGCCAGCAGCGGGACAGGGGATTCTGACAATGAGCAGTTCTTC.

This clone was detected only a few times. V and J are TRBV30 and TRBJ1-5; D not certain. CDR1 is GTSNPN and CDR2 is SVGIG in the germline V gene (reference sequence). Trimming pared 4 bases from V and 4 bases from J, leaving 11 bases between. The CDR3 consists of 13 residues. This CDR3 reads CAWTTSQNQPQHF. CDR3 nucleotide sequence: TGTGCCTGGACCACCTCCCAAAATCAGCCCCAGCATTTT.

By its share, this clone is medium-sized. V is TRBV30 and J is TRBJ1-1; D gene uncertain. This CDR3 contains 11 residues. Germline assignment: CDR1 GTSNPN and CDR2 SVGIG (reference sequence). V was clipped by 1 base and J by 7 bases, with 7 bases between them. CDR3 DNA sequence: TGTGCCTGGAGTGGGCAGAATGAAGCTTTCTTT. Translated, it gives CAWSGQNEAFF.

Within the sample, this clone is medium-sized. The chain joins TRBV19 to TRBJ2-7; D possibly corresponds to TRBD1 (5 bases). Germline V gene lookup returns CDR1 LNHDA and CDR2 SQIVND (reference sequence). The CDR3 runs 15 residues. With 9 bases removed from V and 1 base from J, the gap between germline ends came to 19 bases. The CDR3 DNA is TGTGCCAGCCAACCCAGCCCAGGGAATTCCTACGAGCAGTACTTC. Translated, it gives CASQPSPGNSYEQYF.

The J gene is TRBJ2-1, the V gene TRBV11-2; D is unclear. Germline-derived CDR1 and CDR2 are SGHAT and FQNNGV. The CDR3 runs to 11 residues. V lost 3 bases to trimming and J lost 7 bases, with 4 bases between them. CDR3 protein: CASSFNNEQFF. In DNA, the CDR3 is TGTGCCAGCAGCTTCAATAATGAGCAGTTCTTC.

This clone appeared a few times. The junction and the germline gene differ at one end; a read error may be behind it. The rearrangement uses TRBV10-3 and TRBJ1-2; 8 positions agree with TRBD1. The CDR3 is made up of 16 amino acids. Germline V lookup: CDR1 ENHRY, CDR2 SYGVKD. The CDR3 DNA follows: TGTGCCAGCAGTTACGTAACCGGGACAGGAACCTACGGCTACACCTTC. It yields the protein CASSYVTGTGTYGYTF.

V gene TRBV30 combines with J gene TRBJ1-1; the D is unclear. Germline CDR1 GTSNPN, CDR2 SVGIG (reference sequence). The V gene lost 2 bases and the J gene lost 2 bases, with 3 bases spanning the gap. This CDR3 spans 11 amino acids. The CDR3 sequence is CAWSINTEAFF. CDR3 DNA sequence: TGTGCCTGGAGTATCAACACTGAAGCTTTCTTT.

In this sample, this clone turned up a few times. V and J are TRBV6-5 and TRBJ1-5, with 7 bases identical to TRBD1. V trimming: 7 bases; J trimming: 3 bases; junction bases outside the gene matches: 9. The CDR3 has 15 amino acids. Germline-derived CDR1 and CDR2 are MNHEY and SVGAGI. CDR3 bases: TGTGCCAGCAAGAGGGACAGCACCTTCAATCAGCCCCAGCATTTT. It translates to CASKRDSTFNQPQHF.

By share of the sample, this clone is large (0.1 to 1%). Here the CDR3 reads CASSDGQDTEAFF. The DNA for the CDR3 is TGCGCCAGCAGTGACGGACAGGACACTGAAGCTTTCTTT. This rearrangement joins TRBV10-1 to TRBJ1-1, with TRBD1 identical over 7 bases. This CDR3 contains 13 residues. With 3 bases clipped from V and 3 bases from J, the junction kept 1 base outside the gene matches. In germline, CDR1 is WNHNN, CDR2 SYGVQD (reference sequence).

The chain has TRBV19 and TRBJ2-6; 9 bases map to TRBD1. With 7 bases clipped from V and 0 bases from J, the junction kept 7 bases outside the gene matches. The CDR3 has 17 amino acids. Germline CDR1 reads LNHDA; CDR2 reads SQIVND (reference sequence). The CDR3 DNA sequence: TGTGCCAGTACCTCTATGACAGGGGGCTCTGGGGCCAACGTCCTGACTTTC. This gives the protein CASTSMTGGSGANVLTF.

The chain employs TRBV4-2 and TRBJ2-7; 7 bases agree with TRBD2. This CDR3 contains 10 residues. The V segment lost 11 bases and the J segment 12 bases; nucleotides outside the gene matches: 10. CDR1 is LGHNA, CDR2 YNFKEQ, per germline. The CDR3 region has the DNA TGTGCCGAGAGGGAGGGCATTGGGTACTTC. Amino acid sequence: CAEREGIGYF.

The chain is built from TRBV19 and TRBJ1-2, with 7 bases aligning to TRBD1. The trim removed 7 bases at V and 5 bases at J, leaving 10 bases unmatched. The CDR3 contains 14 residues. The V gene's germline CDR1 is LNHDA and CDR2 SQIVND (reference sequence). CDR3 in amino acids: CASTSPTGQYGYTF. The CDR3 coding sequence is TGTGCCAGTACCTCACCGACAGGGCAATATGGCTACACCTTC.

In its sample, this clone was seen a few times. The chain joins TRBV6-9 to TRBJ1-2; 8 bases match TRBD1. There are 16 residues in the CDR3. V shed 5 bases and J 5 bases; nucleotides not matched to a gene: 13. The germline gives CDR1 MNHGY, CDR2 SVAAGI. The CDR3: CASSPQTGAGRYGYTF. The CDR3 DNA reads as TGTGCCAGCAGTCCGCAGACAGGGGCAGGGCGGTATGGCTACACCTTC.

In this sample, this clone turned up a few times. The chain links TRBV4-1 to TRBJ1-1, with D unclear. V dropped 1 base and J dropped 4 bases, with 13 bases sitting between them. Germline V gives CDR1 MGHRA, CDR2 YSYEKL. The CDR3 is 15 amino acids. DNA of the CDR3: TGCGCCAGCAGCCAAGGGTCGCAGAGAGGCACTGAAGCTTTCTTT. This gives the protein CASSQGSQRGTEAFF.

This clone counts as medium-sized (0.01 to 0.1%). The chain joins TRBV19 to TRBJ1-4; D may be TRBD1 (5 bases). The germline V gene encodes CDR1 LNHDA and CDR2 SQIVND (reference sequence). Deletions cut 7 bases from V and 13 bases from J, with 22 bases between. CDR3 size: 14 residues. CDR3 sequence reads: CASTAGTYESGLFF. In DNA, the CDR3 is TGTGCCAGTACCGCCGGGACCTATGAAAGTGGACTGTTTTTT.

The chain recombines TRBV30 with TRBJ1-6, with 9 bases lining up with TRBD1. CDR1 is GTSNPN, CDR2 SVGIG, per germline (reference sequence). This CDR3 has 14 amino acids. With V trimmed by 1 base and J by 6 bases, 1 base remained unmatched. CDR3 in amino acids: CAWSEGQGNSPLHF. The DNA of the CDR3 is TGTGCCTGGAGTGAGGGACAGGGTAATTCACCCCTCCACTTT.

This chain links TRBV4-3 with TRBJ2-2; TRBD1 matches at 9 bases. The CDR3 sequence is 14 residues long. CDR1 is LGHNA and CDR2 is YSLEER in the germline V gene. J gave up 12 bases and V 1 base, and 6 bases lay outside the gene matches. The CDR3: CASSQGDREGKLFF. CDR3 DNA: TGCGCCAGCAGCCAAGGGGACAGGGAGGGCAAGCTGTTTTTT.

Judged by abundance, this clone is medium-sized. This chain connects TRBV6-6 to TRBJ2-7; 7 bases map to TRBD1. Trimming at V came to 7 bases and at J to 2 bases, leaving 5 bases not matched to a gene. The germline gives CDR1 MNHNY, CDR2 SVGAGI (reference sequence). This CDR3 comprises 13 residues. The CDR3 protein is CASTRQGPYEQYF. CDR3 coding DNA: TGTGCCAGCACTAGACAGGGTCCCTACGAGCAGTACTTC.

The V call is TRBV7-9, the J call TRBJ1-1; the D gene is possibly TRBD1 (5 bases). Trimming removed 1 base at V and 3 bases at J, with 9 bases between. Germline V gene lookup returns CDR1 SEHNR and CDR2 FQNEAQ (reference sequence). This CDR3 comprises 14 residues. CDR3 sequence: CASSLGTRDTEAFF. In nucleotides, the CDR3 is TGTGCCAGCAGCTTAGGGACAAGGGACACTGAAGCTTTCTTT. The complete variable domain, with remaining parts taken from reference TRBV7-9 and TRBJ1-1, reads DTGVSQNPRHKITKRGQNVTFRCDPISEHNRLYWYRQTLGQGPEFLTYFQNEAQLEKSRLLSDRFSAERPKGSFSTLEIQRTEQGDSAMYLCASSLGTRDTEAFFGQGTRLTVV.

The rearrangement uses TRBV30 and TRBJ2-7; 9 bases match TRBD1. V shed 5 bases, J shed 5 bases, and the junction held 1 base outside the gene matches. The CDR3 spans 11 residues. The V gene's germline CDR1 is GTSNPN and CDR2 SVGIG (reference sequence). The CDR3 sequence: CAWGTGHEQYF. In DNA, the CDR3 is TGTGCCTGGGGGACAGGGCACGAGCAGTACTTC.

The chain joins TRBV29-1 to TRBJ1-1, with D possibly matching TRBD1 (5 bases). CDR3 length equals 13 residues. CDR1 and CDR2 from the germline V gene are SQVTM and ANQGSEA. V lost 3 bases and J 1 base, leaving 9 bases between the germline ends. CDR3: CSVERQPNTEAFF. CDR3 bases: TGCAGCGTTGAGAGACAGCCGAACACTGAAGCTTTCTTT.

This clone showed up just a few times. The chain carries TRBV19 and TRBJ1-1; weak D call: TRBD1 (5 bases). Germline lookup yields CDR1 LNHDA and CDR2 SQIVND (reference sequence). V shed 7 bases and J shed 1 base, with 13 bases lying between them. This CDR3 region has 14 residues. This chain's CDR3 is CASTPGTANTEAFF. CDR3 DNA: TGTGCCAGTACCCCCGGGACGGCGAACACTGAAGCTTTCTTT.

This clone was detected only a few times. The CDR3 DNA is TGTGCCAGCACTAGACAGGGTCCCTACGAGCAGTACTTC. Residues: CASTRQGPYEQYF. The rearrangement uses TRBV6-5 and TRBJ2-7; 7 nucleotides agree with TRBD1. The CDR3 spans 13 residues. Germline CDR1 and CDR2: MNHEY and SVGAGI. The ends lost 7 bases at V and 2 bases at J; junction bases unmatched: 5.

The chain uses TRBV11-2 and TRBJ2-1; maybe TRBD1 (6 bases). CDR3 size: 17 residues. Germline CDR1 SGHAT, CDR2 FQNNGV. V lost 1 base and J lost 4, with 17 bases in between. CDR3 residues: CASSLGQSGQGYNEQFF. The DNA for the CDR3 is TGTGCCAGCAGCTTAGGACAATCGGGGCAGGGGTACAATGAGCAGTTCTTC.